The clone carrying this T cell receptor (beta chain) was detected once. Libraries were prepared by immunoSEQ multiplex PCR; TCRdb keeps only in-frame clonotypes and omits some of them. The repertoire holds 20,000 to 25,000 clones, roughly 80% seen once, with approximately 15% in the top ten. This sample is drawn from a study of T cell changes during pregnancy in multiple sclerosis. From germline, CDR1 is SGHRS and CDR2 YFSETQ. The CDR3 loop spans 16 amino acids. The V gene lost 2 bases and the J gene lost 0 bases, with 15 bases spanning the gap. This sequence was found in a female donor in good health, enrolled as a control in a pregnancy study. The V gene is TRBV5-1, the J gene TRBJ2-7; a weak D match, TRBD2 (6 bases). This specimen was CD8+ T cells from peripheral blood mononuclear cells, taken in the first trimester of pregnancy. CDR3 region: CASSLERRGLSYEQYF. Here the CDR3 DNA reads TGCGCCAGCAGCTTAGAACGGCGGGGCCTCTCCTACGAGCAGTACTTC.